Given below is one TCR beta chain in context. A few counts support this clonotype. Its antigen is still unknown. No base qualities exist here, and no much larger clone lies one base off it. The data originate from a study of T-cell memory formation after mild COVID-19 (dated by TCRdb to 2020 to 2022). In the study overall: Most TCR sequence clusters were specific to one of the two donors. In a couple of donors, T-cell clones that expanded and contracted after mild COVID-19 were followed by sequencing TCRalpha and TCRbeta repertoires longitudinally. The cohort comprised two young, previously healthy adult volunteers, one female and one male.

The V end loses 5 bases and the J end loses 0 bases, and a stretch of 7 bases separates them. For CDR1 and CDR2, the germline V gene lists LGHNA and YNFKEQ. Spanning cysteine to phenylalanine, the CDR3 consists of 14 amino acids. The CDR3 DNA has 42 bases and is translated from base 1. Instrument on record: Illumina NovaSeq 6000. TCRalpha and TCRbeta cDNA libraries were constructed by 5'RACE with constant-segment primers, with sample barcodes and unique molecular identifiers being introduced. RNA was extracted from every sample with Trizol reagent. Amplification of the libraries took two PCR steps, and the second step added a second sample barcode plus Illumina TruSeq adapters. The libraries were sequenced on an Illumina NovaSeq using 2 x 150 bp paired-end reads. In the authors' own workflow: Demultiplexing of reads and collapsing into UMI-guided consensus sequences were performed with migec v1.2.7. Using mixcr v2.1.11, UMI consensuses were aligned to TRA and TRB V and J templates and then assembled into clonotypes. Expanded or contracted clonotypes were those called significant by both edgeR and NoisET, with noise models trained on biological replicates. edgeR calls used a false discovery rate-adjusted p below 0.01 and a log2 fold-change threshold of 1. As an exploratory analysis of dynamics, PCA with hierarchical clustering was applied to max-normalized trajectories of the 1000 most abundant clonotypes. Separately sequenced CD4+ and CD8+ repertoires were used to assign a CD4 or CD8 phenotype to each responding clone. The public reads were reanalyzed by TCRdb: fastp trimming at Q25, MiXCR alignment, in-frame beta chains only. Identical CDR3 protein sequences are pooled into one entry, listed with their most common genes and DNA. Clone size and V and J calls follow TCRdb, not the original study. The sample records approximately 260,000 distinct CDR3 sequences, more than 15% of which are singletons. The leading ten clones occupy around 23% of the sample.

What the authors observed across the whole study: The study included only a couple of mild cases, and larger cohorts that include severe cases with pre-infection samples were judged to be necessary. Some responding clones were detected in pre-infection memory, which suggested that pre-existing cross-reactive memory T cells had joined the SARS-CoV-2 response. Contracting CD4+ clones were found mainly in CM and EM memory subsets, while CD8+ clones were enriched in EMRA. Balanced CD4/CD8 phenotypes were observed for clones contracting from day 15 to 85, whereas a bias towards CD4+ was observed for a second wave of clones expanding from day 15 to 37. The second-wave clones that peaked on day 37 were not confirmed to be SARS-CoV-2 specific.

Ficoll-Paque density gradient centrifugation was the method used to isolate PBMCs. The material sequenced was PBMCs or a T cell subset sorted from them (not recorded which). This sequence originates from a man younger than 30 who had mild COVID-19 (a few samples of this study predate the infection). The sample titles of this study are shuffled in the database, so cell type and time point are left out; the donor was told from shared clones. Rearrangement joined TRBV4-2 to TRBJ2-2, with the D gene not confidently named. The CDR3 has the sequence CASSAGPNTGELFF. The nucleotide sequence reads TGTGCCAGCAGCGCTGGCCCGAACACCGGGGAGCTGTTTTTT.